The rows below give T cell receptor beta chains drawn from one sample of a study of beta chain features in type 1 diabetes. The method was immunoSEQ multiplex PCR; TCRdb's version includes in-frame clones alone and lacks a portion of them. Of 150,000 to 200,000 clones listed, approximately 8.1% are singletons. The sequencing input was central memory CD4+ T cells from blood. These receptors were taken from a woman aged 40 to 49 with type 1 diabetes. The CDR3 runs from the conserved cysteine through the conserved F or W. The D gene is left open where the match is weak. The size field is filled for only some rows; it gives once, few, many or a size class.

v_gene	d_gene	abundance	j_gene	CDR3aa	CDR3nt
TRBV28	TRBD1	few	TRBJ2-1	CASSPGGQPWTVEQFF	TGTGCCAGCAGCCCAGGGGGACAGCCTTGGACAGTAGAGCAGTTCTTC
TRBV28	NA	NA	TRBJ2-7	CACCLRYLNNEQYF	TGTGCCTGCTGCCTCCGATACCTGAACAACGAGCAGTACTTC
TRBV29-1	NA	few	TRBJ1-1	CSVIGQMNTEAFF	TGCAGCGTTATCGGACAGATGAACACTGAAGCTTTCTTT
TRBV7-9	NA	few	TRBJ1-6	CASSSGEKSPLHF	TGTGCCAGCAGCTCAGGGGAGAAGTCACCCCTCCACTTT
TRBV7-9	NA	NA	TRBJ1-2	CASSPQGDGYTF	TGTGCCAGCAGTCCTCAGGGTGATGGCTACACCTTC
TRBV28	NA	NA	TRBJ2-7	CASSHYEQYF	TGTGCCAGCAGTCATTACGAGCAGTACTTC
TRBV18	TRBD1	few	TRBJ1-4	CASSPGQGAGEKLFF	TGTGCCAGCTCACCCGGACAGGGGGCAGGTGAAAAACTGTTTTTT
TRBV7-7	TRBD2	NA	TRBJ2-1	CASSPGGGNEQFF	TGTGCCAGCAGTCCCGGGGGGGGCAATGAGCAGTTCTTC
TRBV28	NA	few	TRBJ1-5	CASKGARPQHF	TGTGCCAGCAAAGGGGCTCGGCCCCAGCATTTT
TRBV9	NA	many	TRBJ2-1	CASSAKGGAYNEQFF	TGTGCCAGCAGCGCCAAGGGGGGGGCCTACAATGAGCAGTTCTTC
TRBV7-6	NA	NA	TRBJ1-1	CASSLGQNTEAFF	TGTGCCAGCAGCTTGGGACAGAACACTGAAGCTTTCTTT
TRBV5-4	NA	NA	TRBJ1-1	CASSLRQVPNTEAFF	TGTGCCAGCAGCTTGCGACAGGTTCCGAACACTGAAGCTTTCTTT
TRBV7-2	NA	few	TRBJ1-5	CASSLSGIQPQHF	TGTGCCAGCAGCTTATCCGGGATTCAGCCCCAGCATTTT
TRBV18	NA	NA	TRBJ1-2	CASSPGGSDRSYGYTF	TGTGCCAGCTCACCAGGGGGCAGCGACCGTTCATATGGCTACACCTTC
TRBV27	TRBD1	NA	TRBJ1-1	CASSPQGQGKAFF	TGTGCCAGCAGTCCGCAGGGACAGGGGAAAGCTTTCTTT
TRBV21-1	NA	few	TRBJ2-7	CASSLEVAGRAPYEQYF	TGTGCCAGCAGCCTAGAGGTAGCCGGGAGGGCCCCCTACGAGCAGTACTTC
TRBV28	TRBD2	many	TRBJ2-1	CASSFRAGVNEQFF	TGTGCCAGCAGTTTTCGGGCGGGGGTCAATGAGCAGTTCTTC
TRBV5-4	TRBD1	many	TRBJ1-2	CASSLDGTGLGGYTF	TGTGCCAGCAGCTTGGACGGGACAGGGCTGGGGGGCTACACCTTC
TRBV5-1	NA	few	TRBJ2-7	CASSLGADTYEQYF	TGCGCCAGCAGCTTGGGGGCAGATACCTACGAGCAGTACTTC
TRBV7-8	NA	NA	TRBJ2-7	CASSLGGGSSSYEQYF	TGTGCCAGCAGCTTGGGTGGGGGGAGTTCCTCCTACGAGCAGTACTTC
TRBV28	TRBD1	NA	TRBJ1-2	CATPQGQGASGNGYTF	TGTGCCACCCCTCAGGGACAGGGGGCATCGGGGAATGGCTACACCTTC
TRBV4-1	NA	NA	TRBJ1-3	CASSQDRGISGNTIYF	TGCGCCAGCAGCCAAGATCGGGGGATCTCTGGAAACACCATATATTTT
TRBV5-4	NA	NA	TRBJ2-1	CASSLAGGFNEQFF	TGTGCCAGCAGCTTGGCAGGCGGGTTCAATGAGCAGTTCTTC
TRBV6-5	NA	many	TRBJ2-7	CASSYSQGLVEQYF	TGTGCCAGCAGTTACTCCCAGGGTCTCGTTGAGCAGTACTTC
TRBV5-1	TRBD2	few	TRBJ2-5	CASALTGTSEETQYF	TGCGCCAGCGCGTTGACCGGGACTAGCGAAGAGACCCAGTACTTC
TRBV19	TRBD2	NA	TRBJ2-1	CASSIAGGSYNEQFF	TGTGCCAGTAGTATAGCGGGAGGCTCCTACAATGAGCAGTTCTTC
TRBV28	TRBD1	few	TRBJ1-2	CASSFPTGGNYGYTF	TGTGCCAGCAGTTTCCCGACAGGGGGTAACTATGGCTACACCTTC
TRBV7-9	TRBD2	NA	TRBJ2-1	CASSRGTTATEEQFF	TGTGCCAGCAGCCGTGGGACTACCGCAACCGAGGAGCAGTTCTTC
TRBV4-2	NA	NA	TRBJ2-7	CASSQDPGSGEQYF	TGTGCCAGCAGCCAAGATCCGGGGTCAGGAGAGCAGTACTTC
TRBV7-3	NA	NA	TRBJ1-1	CASSPQPGAEAFF	TGTGCCAGCAGCCCCCAACCCGGGGCTGAAGCTTTCTTT
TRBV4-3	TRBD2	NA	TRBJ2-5	CASSYRLAGGPLQETQYF	TGCGCCAGCAGCTACCGACTAGCGGGAGGGCCGTTACAAGAGACCCAGTACTTC
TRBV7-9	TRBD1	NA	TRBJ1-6	CASSLLGQGSSPLHF	TGTGCCAGCAGCTTACTGGGACAGGGCAGTTCACCCCTCCACTTT
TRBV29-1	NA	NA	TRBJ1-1	CSGSGGTEAFF	TGCAGCGGAAGCGGGGGGACTGAAGCTTTCTTT
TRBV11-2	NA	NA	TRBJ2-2	CASTPPGAGTGELFF	TGTGCCAGCACCCCTCCAGGGGCGGGCACCGGGGAGCTGTTTTTT
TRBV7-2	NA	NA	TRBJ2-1	CASSLAEPDENEQFF	TGTGCCAGCAGCTTAGCGGAGCCCGACGAAAATGAGCAGTTCTTC
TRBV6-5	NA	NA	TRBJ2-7	CASSYPSEQYF	TGTGCCAGCAGTTACCCCTCCGAGCAGTACTTC
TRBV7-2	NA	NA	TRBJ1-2	CASSPGQNYGYTF	TGTGCCAGCAGCCCAGGACAGAACTATGGCTACACCTTC
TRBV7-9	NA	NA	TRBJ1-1	CASSLAGENTEAFF	TGTGCCAGCAGCTTAGCAGGGGAGAACACTGAAGCTTTCTTT
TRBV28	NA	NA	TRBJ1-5	CASSLLGVKPQHF	TGTGCCAGCAGTTTACTAGGGGTTAAGCCCCAGCATTTT
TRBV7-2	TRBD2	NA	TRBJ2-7	CASSSPGLAGREQYF	TGTGCCAGCAGCTCCCCGGGACTAGCGGGGAGGGAGCAGTACTTC
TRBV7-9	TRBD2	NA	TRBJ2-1	CASSATSGSYNEQFF	TGTGCCAGCAGCGCCACTAGCGGCTCCTACAATGAGCAGTTCTTC
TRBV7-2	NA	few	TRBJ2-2	CASSPRRGELFF	TGTGCCAGCAGCCCGCGGCGGGGGGAGCTGTTTTTT
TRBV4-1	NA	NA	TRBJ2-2	CASSQVSVLGGTGELFF	TGCGCCAGCAGCCAAGTGTCCGTCTTGGGGGGCACCGGGGAGCTGTTTTTT
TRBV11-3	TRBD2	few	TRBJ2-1	CASSLTSGTYNEQFF	TGTGCCAGCAGCCTAACTAGCGGGACGTACAATGAGCAGTTCTTC
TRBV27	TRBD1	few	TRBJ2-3	CASSRGRGLTDTQYF	TGTGCCAGCAGTAGGGGCAGGGGGTTGACAGATACGCAGTATTTT
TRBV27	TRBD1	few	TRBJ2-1	CASSLSRTGASNEQFF	TGTGCCAGCAGTTTATCTCGGACAGGGGCGAGCAATGAGCAGTTCTTC
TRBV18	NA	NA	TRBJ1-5	CASSPSNQPQHF	TGTGCCAGCTCCCCCTCCAATCAGCCCCAGCATTTT
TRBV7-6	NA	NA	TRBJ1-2	CASSSIDGRAYGYTF	TGTGCCAGCAGCTCCATCGACGGGAGGGCTTATGGCTACACCTTC
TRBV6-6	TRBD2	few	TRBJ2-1	CASSVAGGSYNEQFF	TGTGCCAGCAGTGTAGCGGGAGGGTCCTACAATGAGCAGTTCTTC
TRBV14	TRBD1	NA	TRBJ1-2	CASSQTEGAIDYGYTF	TGTGCCAGCAGCCAAACGGAGGGGGCTATAGACTATGGCTACACCTTC
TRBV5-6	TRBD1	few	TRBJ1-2	CASSQGQYGYTF	TGTGCCAGCAGCCAGGGACAGTACGGCTACACCTTC
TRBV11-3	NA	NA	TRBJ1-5	CASSLNRNQPQHF	TGTGCCAGCAGCTTAAACAGGAATCAGCCCCAGCATTTT
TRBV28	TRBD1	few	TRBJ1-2	CASRQTGRGYTF	TGTGCCAGCAGACAGACAGGGCGAGGCTACACCTTC
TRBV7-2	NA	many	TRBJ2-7	CASSLRDSSYEQYF	TGTGCCAGCAGCTTAAGAGACAGCTCCTACGAGCAGTACTTC
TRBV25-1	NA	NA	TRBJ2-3	CASSRGARSPDTQYF	TGTGCCAGCAGTCGGGGGGCCCGATCCCCAGATACGCAGTATTTT